This T cell receptor delta chain was profiled in a study of γδ T cells in repeated Plasmodium falciparum infection. Across the whole study: Sampling occurred at baseline, pre-infection for selected infections, and 21 days post-infection.

Gammadelta T cells were flow-sorted from PBMC into Vgamma9/Vdelta2+ and Vdelta2-negative populations for bulk analysis. Overall study findings and caveats: Compared with Australian children, Malian Vdelta2-negative repertoires seemed more clonal, less diverse, less shared. Vgamma9/Vdelta2+ repertoires stayed stably polyclonal over time and infection.

The CDR3 extends over 25 amino acids. In germline, CDR1 is TSWWSYY, CDR2 QGS. The table lists this clone with a few counts. The antigen is unknown. A far larger clone differs by one base, so this is likely a read error. This sample includes further DNA sequences coding for the same CDR3. TCRdb re-analyzed the multiplex PCR reads via CATT. Counted here are some 100,000 delta-chain clones, 1.4% to 1.5% occurring once; the ten biggest clones make up more than 7.5%. This sequence originates from a pool of human donors (malaria-infected and uninfected, not separated). Called V gene: TRDV1; the J gene was not called; TRDD3, the table's D call, lacks a check against the DNA. Sequenced sample: gamma-delta T cells from blood. This CDR3 is CALGERHTRFRPFYWGIQYTDKLIF. DNA for the CDR3: TGTGCTCTTGGGGAACGTCATACCAGGTTTCGGCCATTTTACTGGGGGATACAGTACACCGATAAGCTCATCTTT.